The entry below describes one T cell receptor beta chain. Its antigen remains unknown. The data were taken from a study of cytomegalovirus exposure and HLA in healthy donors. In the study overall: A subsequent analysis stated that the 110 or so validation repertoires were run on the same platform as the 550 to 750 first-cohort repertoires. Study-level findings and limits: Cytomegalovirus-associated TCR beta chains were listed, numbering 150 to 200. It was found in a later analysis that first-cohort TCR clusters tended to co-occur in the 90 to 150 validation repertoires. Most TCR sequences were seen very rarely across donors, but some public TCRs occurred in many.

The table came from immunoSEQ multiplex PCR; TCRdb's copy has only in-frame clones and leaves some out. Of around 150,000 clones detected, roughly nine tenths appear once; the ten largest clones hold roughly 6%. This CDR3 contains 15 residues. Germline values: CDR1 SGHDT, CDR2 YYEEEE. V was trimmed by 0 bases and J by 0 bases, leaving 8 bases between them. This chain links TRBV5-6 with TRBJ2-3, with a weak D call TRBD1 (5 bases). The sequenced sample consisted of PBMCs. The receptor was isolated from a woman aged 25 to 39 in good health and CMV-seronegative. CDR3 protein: CASSLGGGSTDTQYF. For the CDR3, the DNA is TGTGCCAGCAGCTTGGGGGGCGGAAGCACAGATACGCAGTATTTT.